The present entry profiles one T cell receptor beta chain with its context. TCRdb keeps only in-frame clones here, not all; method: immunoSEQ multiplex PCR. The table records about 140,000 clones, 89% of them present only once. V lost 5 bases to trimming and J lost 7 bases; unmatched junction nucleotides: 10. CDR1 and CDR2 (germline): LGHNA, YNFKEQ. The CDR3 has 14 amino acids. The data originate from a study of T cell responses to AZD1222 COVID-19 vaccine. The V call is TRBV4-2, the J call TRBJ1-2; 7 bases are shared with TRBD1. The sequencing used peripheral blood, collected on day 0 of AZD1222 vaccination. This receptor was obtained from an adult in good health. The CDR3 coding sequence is TGTGCCAGCAGCTCCCTAGGACAGGCAACTGGCTACACCTTC. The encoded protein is CASSSLGQATGYTF.